The clone carrying this T cell receptor beta chain was seen more than once but under ten times. Antigen: not known. The sample is drawn from a study of T cells in Graves' hyperthyroidism and ophthalmopathy. Study-wide results and caveats: A model of 13 V-J features distinguished ophthalmopathy from stable hyperthyroidism. Also found in blood were most expanded thyroid clonotypes above 0.001. For ophthalmopathy, model prediction preceded onset by a median about 6.4 months.

The study left out patients who had uncontrolled infection, other autoimmune disease, pregnancy or lactation. Amplified TCR beta CDR3 regions derived from RNA transcripts. HTBI primers drove first-round RT-PCR of the TCR CDR3. A single record per CDR3 protein comes from TCRdb applying MiXCR to the multiplex PCR reads. This table holds fewer than 450,000 distinct CDR3 sequences, under 20% found once. The TCR comes from a man between 18 and 35 years old with Graves' ophthalmopathy. The sample taken for sequencing was blood.

CDR3 loop: CASSPQGIRPEAFF. Written as DNA, the CDR3 is TGCGCCAGCAGCCCCCAGGGGATCCGCCCCGAAGCTTTCTTT. The chain has TRBV4-1 and TRBJ1-1; weak D call: TRBD1 (6 bases). Per germline, CDR1 MGHRA and CDR2 YSYEKL. Trimming took off 4 bases at V and 8 bases at J, with 17 bases between the two ends. The CDR3 consists of 14 residues.